This T cell receptor beta chain comes out of a study of radiotherapy plus CTLA-4 blockade in lung cancer. Findings and limits, study-wide: TCR clones originating in tumors grew in number in blood after radiotherapy plus ipilimumab.

Focal radiation plus CTLA-4 blockade with ipilimumab was administered to patients who had chemo-refractory metastatic non-small-cell lung cancer. Method: immunoSEQ multiplex PCR; TCRdb's copy keeps in-frame clones and lacks some. The data contain some 43,000 clones, around 86% of them singletons. The V gene end was trimmed by 5 bases and the J gene end by 7 bases; junction bases not matched to a gene: 6. Germline CDR1 MRHNA, CDR2 SNTAGT. The CDR3 loop spans 14 amino acids. This clone is a singleton in its sample. Its antigen is not known. This TCR came from a human donor with non-small cell lung cancer who had stable disease on radiotherapy plus ipilimumab. The sample was peripheral blood, taken from a patient treated with radiotherapy plus ipilimumab. The chain links TRBV6-4 to TRBJ2-1, with 9 bases matching TRBD2. The CDR3 spells CASSPSGDFNEQFF. For the CDR3, the DNA is TGTGCCAGCAGTCCTAGCGGGGACTTTAATGAGCAGTTCTTC.